A single sample gave rise to the 30 T cell receptor beta chains below, sequenced in a study of blood T cell repertoires in COVID-19. TCRdb keeps only in-frame clones here, not all; method: immunoSEQ multiplex PCR. The table shows about 220,000 clones, with 80% to 90% occurring only once. The specimen was PBMCs or T cells enriched from blood (not recorded which). Receptor source: a woman aged 40 to 50 with acute COVID-19.

The chain has TRBV2 and TRBJ1-3; D is unclear. Germline CDR1 reads SNHLY; CDR2 reads FYNNEI. This CDR3 region has 16 residues. V gave up 2 bases and J gave up 1 base, with 12 bases separating them. The CDR3 DNA is TGTGCCAGCAGTGAATTCCGGGATCAGTCTGGAAACACCATATATTTT. This gives the protein CASSEFRDQSGNTIYF.

V usage is TRBV2 and J usage is TRBJ2-1; 12 bases align to TRBD2. Trimming took 6 bases from V and 1 from J; bases not matched to a gene: 1. The germline V gene has CDR1 SNHLY and CDR2 FYNNEI. This CDR3 is built from 15 residues. Written as DNA, the CDR3 is TGTGCCAGCAGGGGACTAGCGGGTTCCTACAATGAGCAGTTCTTC. Translating it yields CASRGLAGSYNEQFF.

The chain combines TRBV7-9 with TRBJ2-5; 7 bases are a match to TRBD2. The length of the CDR3 is 15 residues. Germline CDR1 reads SEHNR; CDR2 reads FQNEAQ (reference sequence). Losses at the gene ends were 5 bases for V and 5 bases for J; bases not matched to a gene: 11. CDR3 loop: CASSLLRRGSETQYF. CDR3 coding DNA: TGTGCCAGCAGCCTCCTCCGGCGGGGGAGTGAGACCCAGTACTTC.

The chain uses TRBV3-1 (or the pseudogene TRBV3-2) and TRBJ2-3; 15 bases align to TRBD2. The CDR3 contains 18 residues. Per germline, CDR1 LGHDT and CDR2 YNNKEL (reference sequence). Losses at the gene ends were 0 bases for V and 9 bases for J; bases not matched to a gene: 10. The DNA for the CDR3 is TGTGCCAGCAGCCAAGATTACGGGACTAGCGGGGGGTCTGGCACGCAGTATTTT. This sequence encodes CASSQDYGTSGGSGTQYF.

This clone is a singleton in its sample. The rearrangement uses TRBV11-2 and TRBJ2-7; 10 bases are shared with TRBD1. J lost 6 bases, V lost 4 bases, and 6 bases had no gene match. Per the germline V gene, CDR1 is SGHAT and CDR2 is FQNNGV. The CDR3 length is 14 residues. The CDR3 coding sequence is TGTGCCAGCAGCTCCCTCCGGGACAGGGGCGAGCAGTACTTC. It translates to CASSSLRDRGEQYF.

This sequence joins TRBV5-5 and TRBJ2-7; 10 bases fit TRBD1. The V gene's germline CDR1 is SGHKS and CDR2 YYEKEE (reference sequence). This CDR3 comprises 16 residues. The junction had 8 bases not matched to a gene; V was cut back by 3 bases and J by 2 bases. The CDR3 bases are TGTGCCAGCAGCTCCATCACGGGACAGGGGACCTACGAGCAGTACTTC. Amino acid sequence: CASSSITGQGTYEQYF. The full variable domain, its missing parts supplied by reference TRBV5-5 and TRBJ2-7, is DAGVTQSPTHLIKTRGQQVTLRCSPISGHKSVSWYQQVLGQGPQFIFQYYEKEERGRGNFPDRFSARQFPNYSSELNVNALLLGDSALYLCASSSITGQGTYEQYFGPGTRLTVT.

V is TRBV19 and J is TRBJ2-6; 10 bases fit TRBD1. From germline, CDR1 is LNHDA and CDR2 SQIVND (reference sequence). The V and J ends lost 8 bases and 0 bases, in that order; junction bases with no gene match: 4. There are 16 residues in the CDR3. CDR3 coding DNA: TGTGCCAGTGGTCGGACAGGGGGCTCTGGGGCCAACGTCCTGACTTTC. Encoded protein: CASGRTGGSGANVLTF.

The chain has TRBV5-1 and TRBJ2-5; 8 nucleotides line up with TRBD2. CDR1 is SGHRS and CDR2 is YFSETQ in the germline V gene. This CDR3 comprises 17 residues. The ends lost 2 bases at V and 3 bases at J; junction bases unmatched: 12. CDR3 sequence: CASSFLSGGSSKETQYF. In DNA, the CDR3 is TGCGCCAGCAGCTTTCTAAGCGGGGGTTCTTCAAAAGAGACCCAGTACTTC. The whole variable domain, filled in from reference TRBV5-1 and TRBJ2-5, reads KAGVTQTPRYLIKTRGQQVTLSCSPISGHRSVSWYQQTPGQGLQFLFEYFSETQRNKGNFPGRFSGRQFSNSRSEMNVSTLELGDSALYLCASSFLSGGSSKETQYFGPGTRLLVL.

In this sample, this clone turned up a few times. J is TRBJ1-2 and V is TRBV3-1 (or the pseudogene TRBV3-2), with D uncertain. V was shortened by 1 base and J by 8 bases, with 14 bases between the two germline ends. In germline, CDR1 is LGHDT, CDR2 YNNKEL (reference sequence). The CDR3 is made up of 14 amino acids. In DNA form, the CDR3 reads TGTGCCAGCAGCCAAGGCGCGGAGGGCGCGGGCTACACCTTC. It translates to CASSQGAEGAGYTF.

The rearrangement joins TRBV5-6 to TRBJ1-2; D unresolved. Deletions cut 1 base from V and 8 bases from J, with 12 bases between. The CDR3 contains 13 residues. Germline CDR1 reads SGHDT; CDR2 reads YYEEEE. CDR3 in DNA: TGTGCCAGCAGCTTGACCCGGGAGGGCGGCTACACCTTC. Amino acid sequence: CASSLTREGGYTF.

The genes are TRBV6-2 or TRBV6-3 and TRBJ2-7; a weak D match, TRBD2 (5 bases). Germline CDR1 reads MNHEY; CDR2 reads SVGEGT. The CDR3 is 15 residues long. Trimming removed 6 bases at V and 2 bases at J, with 17 bases between. The CDR3 loop is CASSPPPGYAYEQYF. CDR3 bases: TGTGCCAGCAGCCCCCCACCGGGATATGCCTACGAGCAGTACTTC.

The chain is built from TRBV10-2 and TRBJ2-7; 9 bases agree with TRBD2. After removal of 0 bases from V and 2 bases from J, the junction contained 2 bases not matched to a gene. In germline, CDR1 is WSHSY, CDR2 SAAADI. This CDR3 region has 15 residues. The CDR3 DNA reads TGCGCCAGCAGTGAGTCCGCGGGGGGGCCCTACGAGCAGTACGTC. This gives the protein CASSESAGGPYEQYV.

This rearrangement joins TRBV6-6 to TRBJ1-2; D gene unclear. CDR3 size: 14 residues. Looked up from germline, CDR1 is MNHNY and CDR2 is SVGAGI (reference sequence). V lost 5 bases and J lost 4, with 14 bases in between. CDR3 sequence (DNA): TGTGCCAGCAGTCCGACAATGGAAGGCTATGGCTACACCTTC. Protein product: CASSPTMEGYGYTF.

Only one count was recorded for this clone. V is TRBV5-1 and J is TRBJ2-1; D is perhaps TRBD2 (7 bases). The CDR3 totals 15 residues. V dropped 4 bases and J dropped 8 bases, with 19 bases sitting between them. The V gene's germline CDR1 is SGHRS and CDR2 YFSETQ. CDR3 sequence: CASSGGGGGGDEQFF. In DNA form, the CDR3 reads TGCGCCAGCAGCGGGGGGGGCGGGGGAGGCGATGAGCAGTTCTTC.

The chain uses TRBV7-9 and TRBJ2-1; a possible D gene is TRBD1 (5 bases). Germline V gene data show CDR1 as SEHNR and CDR2 as FQNEAQ (reference sequence). V was pared by 4 bases and J by 5 bases, with 9 bases between. The CDR3 has 13 residues. CDR3 DNA sequence: TGTGCCAGCAGCTGGGGCCAGAACAATGAGCAGTTCTTC. Its translation: CASSWGQNNEQFF.

The chain has TRBV2 and TRBJ1-4; 7 bases fit TRBD1. Germline CDR1 and CDR2: SNHLY and FYNNEI. The length of the CDR3 is 14 residues. J lost 7 bases, V lost 4 bases, and 6 bases had no gene match. In DNA form, the CDR3 reads TGTGCCAGCAGTGGCGACAGGGTGATTGAAAAACTGTTTTTT. The encoded protein is CASSGDRVIEKLFF.

The chain is built from TRBV7-8 and TRBJ2-7, with 9 bases matching TRBD1. Trimming cost V 5 bases and J 4 bases; bases outside gene matches: 6. Per the germline V gene, CDR1 is SGHVS and CDR2 is FQNEAQ. CDR3 size: 14 residues. This CDR3 is CASSRLQGAYEQYF. Here the CDR3 DNA reads TGTGCCAGCAGCCGATTACAGGGGGCGTACGAGCAGTACTTC.

The chain couples TRBV4-1 to TRBJ1-2; 7 positions match TRBD1. The CDR3 sequence is 13 residues long. Germline V gene lookup returns CDR1 MGHRA and CDR2 YSYEKL. With 4 bases clipped from V and 8 bases from J, the junction kept 7 bases outside the gene matches. The CDR3 reads CASSLKTGWGYTF. The CDR3 bases are TGCGCCAGCAGCCTTAAGACAGGGTGGGGCTACACCTTC.

The rearrangement uses TRBV10-3 and TRBJ2-5; no reliable D call. This CDR3 comprises 13 residues. Germline CDR1 and CDR2: ENHRY and SYGVKD. Deletions cut 5 bases from V and 4 bases from J, with 11 bases between. CDR3 loop: CAISSGSIETQYF. The DNA for the CDR3 is TGTGCCATCAGTTCCGGGTCCATAGAGACCCAGTACTTC.

The sample holds a few counts of this clone. Other nucleotide sequences in the sample specify the same CDR3. V usage is TRBV29-1 and J usage is TRBJ2-3; D possibly corresponds to TRBD2 (7 bases). The CDR3 contains 15 residues. V dropped 3 bases and J dropped 2 bases, with 15 bases sitting between them. CDR1 SQVTM and CDR2 ANQGSEA come from the germline V gene. The CDR3 nucleotides are TGCAGCGTTGAGGGGGGGCAGGGAAACACAGATACGCAGTATTTT. Protein product: CSVEGGQGNTDTQYF.

This chain uses TRBV18 with TRBJ2-7, with TRBD1 matching 9 bases. Germline V gene lookup returns CDR1 KGHSH and CDR2 LQKENI. With V trimmed by 2 bases and J by 6 bases, 17 bases remained unmatched. This CDR3 comprises 18 residues. The DNA of the CDR3 is TGTGCCAGCTCACCAGAGTACGGGACAGGGAGCCAAGCAAGCGAGCAGTACTTC. As protein: CASSPEYGTGSQASEQYF.

The chain is built from TRBV15 and TRBJ2-5; D might be TRBD1 (5 bases). Per germline, CDR1 LNHNV and CDR2 YYDKDF (reference sequence). V lost 5 bases, J lost 3 bases, and 13 bases lay in between. The CDR3 consists of 14 residues. This CDR3 is CATSRQGREETQYF. CDR3 nucleotides: TGTGCCACCAGCCGGCAGGGAAGGGAAGAGACCCAGTACTTC.

This clone has a single count. The chain recombines TRBV27 with TRBJ2-1; 9 positions agree with TRBD1. Trimming cost V 6 bases and J 1 base; bases outside gene matches: 19. Germline V gene lookup returns CDR1 MNHEY and CDR2 SMNVEV (reference sequence). The CDR3 sequence is 20 residues long. CDR3 DNA sequence: TGTGCCAGCAGCACGGGACAGGGCGTGACTGCAGCCCGATCCTACAATGAGCAGTTCTTC. The encoded protein is CASSTGQGVTAARSYNEQFF.

The V call is TRBV9, the J call TRBJ2-1; weak D call: TRBD2 (6 bases). This CDR3 is 14 amino acids long. Trimming cost V 4 bases and J 10 bases, with 18 bases left between them. The germline V gene encodes CDR1 SGDLS and CDR2 YYNGEE. The CDR3 sequence: CASSPRTDYREQFF. CDR3 DNA: TGTGCCAGCAGCCCCCGGACGGACTATCGAGAGCAGTTCTTC. The full variable domain, in which reference TRBV9 and TRBJ2-1 provide the parts outside the CDR3, is DSGVTQTPKHLITATGQRVTLRCSPRSGDLSVYWYQQSLDQGLQFLIQYYNGEERAKGNILERFSAQQFPDLHSELNLSSLELGDSALYFCASSPRTDYREQFFGPGTRLTVL.

This clone came up a few times. The rearrangement uses TRBV3-1 (or the pseudogene TRBV3-2) and TRBJ1-2; the match to TRBD1 covers 9 bases. The CDR3 length is 12 residues. J gave up 4 bases and V 8 bases, and 2 bases lay outside the gene matches. Germline values: CDR1 LGHDT, CDR2 YNNKEL (reference sequence). Here the CDR3 reads CASGTGSYGYTF. In DNA form, the CDR3 reads TGTGCCAGCGGGACAGGGTCCTATGGCTACACCTTC.

The V and J genes are TRBV4-2 and TRBJ1-3, with a possible D match to TRBD1 (6 bases). The CDR3 consists of 13 residues. Trimming stripped 3 bases from V and 7 bases from J, with 10 bases between. The germline CDR1 and CDR2 sequences are LGHNA and YNFKEQ. In nucleotides, the CDR3 is TGTGCCAGCAGCCAGGGTCAGGGGAACACCATATATTTT. This translates into CASSQGQGNTIYF.

The chain carries TRBV12-3 or TRBV12-4 and TRBJ2-3; 8 positions agree with TRBD1. With V trimmed by 7 bases and J by 3 bases, 3 bases remained unmatched. CDR3 length: 13 residues. The CDR3 DNA reads TGTGCCAGCACGACAGGGGTGACAGATACGCAGTATTTT. It codes for CASTTGVTDTQYF.

The chain is built from TRBV6-5 and TRBJ1-2; 7 bases fit TRBD1. The germline V gene has CDR1 MNHEY and CDR2 SVGAGI. CDR3 length: 14 residues. Trimming cost V 2 bases and J 8 bases; bases outside gene matches: 8. CDR3 amino acids: CASSYTTGQGGYTF. The CDR3 DNA reads TGTGCCAGCAGTTACACGACAGGGCAGGGAGGCTACACCTTC.

The chain carries TRBV6-5 and TRBJ1-1, with D possibly matching TRBD1 (5 bases). With 2 bases removed from V and 2 bases from J, the gap between germline ends came to 9 bases. The germline V gene has CDR1 MNHEY and CDR2 SVGAGI. The CDR3 is 14 residues long. The CDR3 here is CASSYGGANTEAFF. Written as DNA, the CDR3 is TGTGCCAGCAGTTACGGCGGGGCAAACACTGAAGCTTTCTTT.

This clone was seen repeatedly, ten times or more. This rearrangement joins TRBV11-1 to TRBJ2-2, with a possible D match to TRBD1 (6 bases). Germline V CDR1 and CDR2: SGHAT, FQDESV (reference sequence). V was shortened by 5 bases and J by 7 bases, with 14 bases between the two germline ends. This CDR3 contains 14 residues. The CDR3 reads CASSRNRARGELFF. CDR3 nucleotides: TGTGCCAGCAGCAGAAACAGGGCCCGCGGGGAGCTGTTTTTT.